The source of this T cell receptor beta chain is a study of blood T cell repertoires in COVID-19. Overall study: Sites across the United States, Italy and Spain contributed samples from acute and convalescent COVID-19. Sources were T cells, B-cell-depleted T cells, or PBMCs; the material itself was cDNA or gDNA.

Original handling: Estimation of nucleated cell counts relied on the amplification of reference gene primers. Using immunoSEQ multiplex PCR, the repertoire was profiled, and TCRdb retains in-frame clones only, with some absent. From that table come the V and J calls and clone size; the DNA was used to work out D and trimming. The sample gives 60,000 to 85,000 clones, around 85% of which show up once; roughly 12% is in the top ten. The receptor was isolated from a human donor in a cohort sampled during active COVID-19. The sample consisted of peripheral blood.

DNA of the CDR3: TGCGCCAGCAGTCACCTACTCGAGGGGGGCCGGGGGGACTATGGCTACACCTTC. Amino acid sequence: CASSHLLEGGRGDYGYTF. J is TRBJ1-2 and V is TRBV23-1, with D possibly being TRBD1 (6 bases). TRBV23-1 is placed among ORFs of uncertain function. This CDR3 region has 18 residues. The ends were cut back, 3 bases at V and 3 bases at J, with 23 bases in the middle.